The entry that follows covers one TCR beta chain sequence. Its antigen remains unidentified. The sample holds no much larger clone one base away, and base qualities are not on file. The data are from a study of spatial heterogeneity in lung cancer (dated by TCRdb to about 2019). Context from the whole study: Beta-chain transcripts were consistently detected in greater numbers than alpha-chain transcripts, which likely reflected higher beta-chain transcript abundance. In tumor regions, TCR transcript counts showed a strong correlation with a T cell transcriptional module score derived from matched bulk RNA-seq. In the raw uncorrected reads, each unique combination of TCR and UMI appeared more than ten times on average. In non-small cell lung cancer, the study quantitatively compared TCR alpha and beta repertoires across several tumor regions, matched nontumor lung, and blood. Nonsynonymous mutation counts, determined by whole-exome sequencing of tumor tissue, were related to features of the TCR repertoire. At surgery, hundreds of tumor regions, roughly 62 matched nontumor lung samples and 56 PBMC samples were TCR-sequenced for both alpha and beta chains. What the research found in general, with its limitations: Counts of ubiquitous and regional expanded TCRs correlated with counts of ubiquitous and regional nonsynonymous mutations, respectively. TCR-seq was estimated to cover only approximately 6.4% of tumor T cells for alpha chains and about 13% for beta chains. Additional single-cell paired TCR alpha and beta sequencing was considered necessary to confirm, at a functional level, the hypothesis that regional TCRs recognize regional mutations. The number of expanded intratumoral alpha and beta TCRs correlated with the tumor nonsynonymous mutation count.

Library creation used 5' RACE. The sequencer listed for this sample is NextSeq 500. In the TCR library protocol, a unique molecular identifier was attached to each TCR cDNA molecule so that PCR and sequencing errors could be corrected. The paper's data handling went like this. TCR identification, UMI-based error correction and CDR3 extraction were all carried out with Decombinator tools. TCRs above a frequency of 2 per 1,000, corresponding to the top 1% of the tumor frequency distribution, were defined as expanded. Expanded tumor TCRs were classed as regional if statistically deemed absent (corrected P<0.05) from at least one tumor region, otherwise ubiquitous. Renyi diversity was computed with the R vegan package after each repertoire had been subsampled 100 times to 5,000 TCRs. CDR3 similarity networks were built from amino acid triplet string-kernel similarity, connecting CDR3s with pairwise similarity above 0.82. The raw public data were reprocessed by TCRdb itself: fastp quality trimming at Q25, MiXCR clonotype calling, in-frame beta chains only. Records with the same CDR3 protein are collapsed into one entry carrying the most frequent genes and DNA. The V and J calls were determined by TCRdb, not by the authors. The sample table holds almost 9,500 distinct CDR3 sequences, of which 6% to 6.5% were seen once. The ten most abundant clones make up roughly 32% of the sample.

According to the study, the label for this sample's time point signals: sample taken at primary tumor resection. Samples were obtained from 65 to 90 patients with early-stage, untreated non-small cell lung cancer from the lung TRACERx cohort. TCR sequencing used whole RNA extracted from tumor and nontumor lung tissue, or from cryopreserved PBMC samples, without cell sorting. Patients were selected for TCR sequencing only if sufficient RNA was available from at least two tumor regions. Tumor and adjacent nontumor lung specimens were reviewed by a lung pathologist before selection. Sequenced material: lung tumor tissue, taken at surgery. This receptor was taken from a male donor with early-stage non-small cell lung cancer.

The DNA is TGCAGTGCTAGGGCAGGGGGCACTGAAGCTTTCTTT. Translated, this gives CSARAGGTEAFF. Recombination joined TRBV20-1 with TRBJ1-1; 7 central nucleotides agree with TRBD1. Taken from cysteine to phenylalanine, the CDR3 has 12 residues. Solely the CDR3 DNA is kept, with 36 bases framed from the first base. After removal of 3 bases from V and 4 bases from J, the junction retains 2 bases not matched to a gene. The germline V gene (reference sequence) yields DFQATT for CDR1 and SNEGSKA for CDR2.